The rows below give T cell receptor beta chains drawn from one sample of a study of cytomegalovirus exposure and HLA in healthy donors. Here immunoSEQ multiplex PCR was the method, and the copy in TCRdb shows in-frame clones only, minus some. The sample yields hundreds of thousands of clones, about nine tenths seen once. Sequenced sample: PBMCs. These receptors all stem from a woman between 18 and 29 years old in good health and CMV-seropositive. Both conserved end residues are part of each CDR3. A D gene is named only where the DNA matches it firmly. Clone size appears in some rows only: once, few, many, or a class for an expanded clone.

cdr3_aa cdr3_nt v_call clone_size d_call j_call cdr3_length
CASSFGAGPGSYGYTF TGTGCCAGCAGTTTTGGGGCAGGCCCAGGGTCCTATGGCTACACCTTC TRBV28 few . TRBJ1-2 16
CSARADTEAFF TGCAGTGCTAGGGCGGACACTGAAGCTTTCTTT TRBV20-1 . . TRBJ1-1 11
CASTSGREYNEQFF TGTGCCAGCACTAGCGGGAGGGAATACAATGAGCAGTTCTTC TRBV2 . TRBD2 TRBJ2-1 14
CAISVDRAPYEQYF TGTGCCATCAGTGTCGACAGGGCGCCCTACGAGCAGTACTTC TRBV10-3 . TRBD1 TRBJ2-7 14
CSVDLGTGGGYTF TGCAGCGTTGACCTAGGGACAGGGGGCGGCTACACCTTC TRBV29-1 . TRBD1 TRBJ1-2 13
CASSSWLPGLAGENGEQFF TGTGCCAGCAGTTCCTGGTTACCGGGACTAGCGGGAGAGAACGGTGAGCAGTTCTTC TRBV28 . TRBD2 TRBJ2-1 19
CASIDRGNTEAFF TGTGCCAGCATCGACAGGGGGAACACTGAAGCTTTCTTT TRBV5-4 . TRBD1 TRBJ1-1 13
CASSLVRVNTEAFF TGCGCCAGCAGCTTGGTGCGGGTGAACACTGAAGCTTTCTTT TRBV5-1 . . TRBJ1-1 14
CASSYSWPLRTEAFF TGTGCCAGCAGCTATTCCTGGCCTCTCAGAACTGAAGCTTTCTTT TRBV13 . . TRBJ1-1 15
CASSSPPTTSYEQYF TGTGCCAGCAGCTCCCCCCCCACTACATCCTACGAGCAGTACTTC TRBV7-9 once . TRBJ2-7 15
CASSATGGINQPQHF TGTGCCAGCAGCGCGACAGGGGGCATCAATCAGCCCCAGCATTTT TRBV9 once TRBD1 TRBJ1-5 15
CASSPVGHSGNTIYF TGTGCCAGCAGTCCCGTGGGGCACTCTGGAAACACCATATATTTT TRBV27 . . TRBJ1-3 15
CASSVARTSGSSYNEQFF TGTGCCAGCAGCGTAGCTAGGACTAGCGGGAGCTCCTACAATGAGCAGTTCTTC TRBV9 . TRBD2 TRBJ2-1 18
CASSWGQGHEAFF TGTGCCAGCAGCTGGGGACAGGGTCATGAAGCTTTCTTT TRBV5-5 . TRBD1 TRBJ1-1 13
CASRRTGKGNTIYF TGTGCCAGCAGAAGGACAGGGAAAGGAAACACCATATATTTT TRBV6-5 once TRBD1 TRBJ1-3 14
CASSLWENEKLFF TGCGCCAGCAGCTTGTGGGAGAATGAAAAACTGTTTTTT TRBV5-1 . . TRBJ1-4 13
CASNGRGYRGMEGLQGYTF TGTGCCAGTAACGGTCGAGGATACAGGGGAATGGAGGGACTTCAAGGCTACACCTTC TRBV19 . TRBD1 TRBJ1-2 19
CASSLGWDTGWIDEQFF TGTGCCAGCAGCTTGGGTTGGGACACAGGGTGGATAGATGAGCAGTTCTTC TRBV5-6 few . TRBJ2-1 17
CASSQEATGGETQYF TGCGCCAGCAGCCAAGAGGCGACAGGGGGAGAGACCCAGTACTTC TRBV4-1 . TRBD1 TRBJ2-5 15
CASKRVAGVLLNTGELFF TGTGCCAGCAAGAGGGTAGCGGGAGTACTCTTGAACACCGGGGAGCTGTTTTTT TRBV2 . TRBD2 TRBJ2-2 18
CAISDRSGKNEQYF TGTGCCATCAGTGATCGTAGCGGGAAAAACGAGCAGTACTTC TRBV10-3 . TRBD2 TRBJ2-7 14
CASSLRTGMSTGELFF TGTGCCAGCAGCCTTAGGACAGGGATGAGCACCGGGGAGCTGTTTTTT TRBV9 . TRBD1 TRBJ2-2 16
CASAPSGQGNNQPQHF TGTGCTAGTGCCCCCTCGGGTCAGGGAAATAATCAGCCCCAGCATTTT TRBV12-5 . . TRBJ1-5 16
CASSLRKGGENYEQYF TGCGCCAGCAGCCTTCGCAAGGGAGGGGAGAACTACGAGCAGTACTTC TRBV4-1 once TRBD2 TRBJ2-7 16